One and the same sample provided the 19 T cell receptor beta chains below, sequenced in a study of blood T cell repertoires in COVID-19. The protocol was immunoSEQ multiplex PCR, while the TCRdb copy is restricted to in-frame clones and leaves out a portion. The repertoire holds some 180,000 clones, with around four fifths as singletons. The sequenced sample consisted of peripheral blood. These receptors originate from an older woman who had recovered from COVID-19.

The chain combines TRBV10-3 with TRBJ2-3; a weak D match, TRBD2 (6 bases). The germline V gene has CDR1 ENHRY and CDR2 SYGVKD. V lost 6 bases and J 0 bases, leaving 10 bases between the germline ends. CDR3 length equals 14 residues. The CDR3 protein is CAIRGSGSTDTQYF. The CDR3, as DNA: TGTGCCATCAGGGGTAGCGGAAGCACAGATACGCAGTATTTT.

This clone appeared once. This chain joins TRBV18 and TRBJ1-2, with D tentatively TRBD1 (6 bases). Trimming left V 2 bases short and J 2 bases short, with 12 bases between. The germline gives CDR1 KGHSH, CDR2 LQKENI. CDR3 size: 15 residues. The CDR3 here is CASSPGDQGNYGYTF. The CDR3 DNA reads TGTGCCAGCTCACCAGGCGACCAGGGGAACTATGGCTACACCTTC.

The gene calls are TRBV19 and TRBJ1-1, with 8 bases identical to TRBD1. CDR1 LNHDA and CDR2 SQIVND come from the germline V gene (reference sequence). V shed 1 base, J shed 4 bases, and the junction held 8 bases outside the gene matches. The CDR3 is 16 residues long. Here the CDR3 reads CASSIGAGGRGTEAFF. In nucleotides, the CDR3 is TGTGCCAGTAGTATAGGGGCAGGGGGCCGGGGCACTGAAGCTTTCTTT.

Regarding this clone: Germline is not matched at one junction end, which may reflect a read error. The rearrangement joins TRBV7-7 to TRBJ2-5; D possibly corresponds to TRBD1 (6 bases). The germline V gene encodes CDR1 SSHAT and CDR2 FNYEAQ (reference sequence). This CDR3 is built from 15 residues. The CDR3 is CASSQRTGLGETQYF. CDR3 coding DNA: TGTGCTAGCAGTCAACGTACAGGGTTGGGTGAGACCCAGTACTTC.

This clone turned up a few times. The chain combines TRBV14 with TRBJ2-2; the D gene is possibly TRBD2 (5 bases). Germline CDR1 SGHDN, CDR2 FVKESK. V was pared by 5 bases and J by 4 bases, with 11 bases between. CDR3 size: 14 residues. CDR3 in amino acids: CASSSLGGTGELFF. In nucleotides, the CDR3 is TGTGCCAGCAGCTCATTAGGAGGCACCGGGGAGCTGTTTTTT.

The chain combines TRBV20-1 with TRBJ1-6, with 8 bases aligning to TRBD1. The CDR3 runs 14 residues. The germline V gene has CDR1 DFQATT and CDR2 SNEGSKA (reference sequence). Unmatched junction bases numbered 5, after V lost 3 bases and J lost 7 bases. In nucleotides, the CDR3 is TGCAGTGCTAGTTGGGGACAGGAGAATTCACCCCTCCACTTT. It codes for CSASWGQENSPLHF.

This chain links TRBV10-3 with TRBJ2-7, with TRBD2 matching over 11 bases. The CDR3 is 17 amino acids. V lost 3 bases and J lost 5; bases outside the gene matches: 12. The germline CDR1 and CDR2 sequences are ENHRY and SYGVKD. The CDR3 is CAISDPQLAGVGDEQYF. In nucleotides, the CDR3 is TGTGCCATCAGTGACCCCCAACTAGCGGGAGTTGGGGACGAGCAGTACTTC.

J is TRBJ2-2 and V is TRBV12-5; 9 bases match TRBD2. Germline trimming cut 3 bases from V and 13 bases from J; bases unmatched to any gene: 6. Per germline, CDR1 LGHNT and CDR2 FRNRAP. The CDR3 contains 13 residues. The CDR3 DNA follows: TGTGCTAGTGGTTTTAGCGGGAGTGTCGGGCTGTTTTTT. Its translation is CASGFSGSVGLFF.

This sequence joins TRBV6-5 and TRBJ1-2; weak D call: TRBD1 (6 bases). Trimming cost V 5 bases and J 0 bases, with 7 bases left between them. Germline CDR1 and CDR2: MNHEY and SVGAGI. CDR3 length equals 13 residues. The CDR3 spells CASSTGTNYGYTF. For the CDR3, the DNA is TGTGCCAGCAGTACAGGGACTAACTATGGCTACACCTTC.

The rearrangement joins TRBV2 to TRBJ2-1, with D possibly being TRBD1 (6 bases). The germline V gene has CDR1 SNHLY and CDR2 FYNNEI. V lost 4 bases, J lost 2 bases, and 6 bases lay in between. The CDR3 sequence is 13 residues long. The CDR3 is CASSGDTYNEQFF. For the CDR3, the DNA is TGTGCCAGCAGTGGGGACACCTACAATGAGCAGTTCTTC.

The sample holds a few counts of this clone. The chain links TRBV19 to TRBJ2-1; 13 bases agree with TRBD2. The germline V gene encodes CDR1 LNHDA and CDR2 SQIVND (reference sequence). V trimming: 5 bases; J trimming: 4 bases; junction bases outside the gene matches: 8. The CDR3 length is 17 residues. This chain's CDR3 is CASSLRLAGGLYNEQFF. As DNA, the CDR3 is TGTGCCAGTAGTCTCCGACTAGCGGGAGGCCTGTACAATGAGCAGTTCTTC.

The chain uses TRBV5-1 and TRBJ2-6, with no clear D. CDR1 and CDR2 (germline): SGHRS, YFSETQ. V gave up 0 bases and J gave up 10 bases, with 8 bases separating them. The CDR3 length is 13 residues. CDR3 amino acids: CASSLAPLNVLTF. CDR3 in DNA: TGCGCCAGCAGCTTGGCCCCTCTAAACGTCCTGACTTTC.

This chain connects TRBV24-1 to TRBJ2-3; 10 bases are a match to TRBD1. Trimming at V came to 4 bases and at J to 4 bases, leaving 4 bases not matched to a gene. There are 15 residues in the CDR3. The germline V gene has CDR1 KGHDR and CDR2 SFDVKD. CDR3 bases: TGTGCCACCAGTGACCCCGGACAGGGGGCAGATACGCAGTATTTT. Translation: CATSDPGQGADTQYF.

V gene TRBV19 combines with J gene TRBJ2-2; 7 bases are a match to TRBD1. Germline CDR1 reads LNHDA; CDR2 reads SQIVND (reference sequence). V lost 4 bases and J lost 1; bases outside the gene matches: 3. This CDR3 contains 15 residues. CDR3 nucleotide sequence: TGTGCCAGTAGTACGGGACAGTTGAACACCGGGGAGCTGTTTTTT. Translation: CASSTGQLNTGELFF.

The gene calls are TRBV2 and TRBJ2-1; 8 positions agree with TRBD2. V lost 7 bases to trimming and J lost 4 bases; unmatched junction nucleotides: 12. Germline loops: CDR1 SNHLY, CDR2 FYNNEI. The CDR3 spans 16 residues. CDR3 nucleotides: TGTGCCAGCATCCGAGCGGGAGACGCGTGGTACAATGAGCAGTTCTTC. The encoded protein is CASIRAGDAWYNEQFF. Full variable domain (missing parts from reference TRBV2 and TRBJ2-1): EPEVTQTPSHQVTQMGQEVILRCVPISNHLYFYWYRQILGQKVEFLVSFYNNEISEKSEIFDDQFSVERPDGSNFTLKIRSTKLEDSAMYFCASIRAGDAWYNEQFFGPGTRLTVL.

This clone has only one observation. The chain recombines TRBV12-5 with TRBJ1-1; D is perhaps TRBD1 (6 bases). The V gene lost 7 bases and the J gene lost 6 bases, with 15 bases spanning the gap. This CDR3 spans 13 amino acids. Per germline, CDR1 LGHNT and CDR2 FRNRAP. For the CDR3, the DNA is TGTGCTAGTGCCGTTACAGGGATTCCTGAAGCTTTCTTT. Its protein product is CASAVTGIPEAFF.

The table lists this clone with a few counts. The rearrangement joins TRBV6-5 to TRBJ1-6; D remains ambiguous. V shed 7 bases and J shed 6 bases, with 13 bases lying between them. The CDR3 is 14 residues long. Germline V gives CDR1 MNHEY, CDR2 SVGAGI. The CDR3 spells CASNPFSTNSPLHF. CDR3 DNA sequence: TGTGCCAGCAACCCTTTTAGCACTAATTCACCCCTCCACTTT.

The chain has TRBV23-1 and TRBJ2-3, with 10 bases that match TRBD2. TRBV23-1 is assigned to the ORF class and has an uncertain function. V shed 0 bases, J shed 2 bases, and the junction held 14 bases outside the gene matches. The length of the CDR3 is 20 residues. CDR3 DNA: TGCGCCAGCAGTCAATCGTTCTACATAGGACTAGCGGAACCCACAGATACGCAGTATTTT. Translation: CASSQSFYIGLAEPTDTQYF.

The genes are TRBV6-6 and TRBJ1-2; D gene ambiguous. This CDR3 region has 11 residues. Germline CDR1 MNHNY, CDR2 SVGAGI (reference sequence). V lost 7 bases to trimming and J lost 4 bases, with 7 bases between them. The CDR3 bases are TGTGCCAGCACCCCAGGCTATGGCTACACCTTC. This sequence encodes CASTPGYGYTF.